The 24 T cell receptor beta chains in this list originate from one sample, sequenced in a study of neoadjuvant anti-PD-1 for oral cavity cancer. Sequenced by immunoSEQ multiplex PCR; TCRdb stores in-frame clones only, minus some. The repertoire consists of tens of thousands of clones, with around 45% occurring once and the leading ten covering less than 50%. Specified time point: after neoadjuvant nivolumab, at surgical resection. Sequencing was performed on tumor tissue, taken after nivolumab (anti-PD-1) treatment. Receptors originate from a person between 40 and 85 years old with oral cavity squamous cell carcinoma.

This chain links TRBV19 with TRBJ1-5; D uncertain. The V end was cut by 7 bases, the J end by 3 bases, with 10 bases between. The CDR3 contains 13 residues. Per the germline V gene, CDR1 is LNHDA and CDR2 is SQIVND (reference sequence). The CDR3 loop is CASKVSPNQPQHF. The CDR3 region has the DNA TGTGCCAGTAAGGTGAGCCCCAATCAGCCCCAGCATTTT.

This rearrangement joins TRBV6-5 to TRBJ1-1, with unresolved D. Germline V lookup: CDR1 MNHEY, CDR2 SVGAGI. V lost 7 bases and J lost 5, with 11 bases in between. The CDR3 is 12 amino acids. The CDR3 nucleotides read TGTGCCAGCAAGAGTTCCGGGACTGAAGCTTTCTTT. Translating it yields CASKSSGTEAFF.

This clone was recorded a few times. The rearrangement uses TRBV19 and TRBJ1-2; 9 bases are shared with TRBD1. In germline, CDR1 is LNHDA, CDR2 SQIVND (reference sequence). V gave up 7 bases and J gave up 3 bases; unmatched junction bases: 12. This CDR3 region has 16 residues. The CDR3 nucleotides read TGTGCCAGTACCAAAAAACCGGGACAGGGTTACTATGGCTACACCTTC. Its translation is CASTKKPGQGYYGYTF.

This clone was picked up a small number of times. The rearrangement uses TRBV27 and TRBJ1-2; 9 positions match TRBD1. Germline V gene sequence: CDR1 MNHEY, CDR2 SMNVEV (reference sequence). The CDR3 totals 14 residues. The ends lost 4 bases at V and 7 bases at J; junction bases unmatched: 7. The CDR3 region is CASSSGTGLLGYTF. The CDR3 DNA sequence: TGTGCCAGCAGTTCCGGGACAGGGCTTCTTGGCTACACCTTC.

CDR3 region: CASSLEPGARYGYTF. DNA for the CDR3: TGCGCCAGCAGCTTGGAACCGGGGGCGAGGTATGGCTACACCTTC. The V gene is TRBV5-1, the J gene TRBJ1-2, with D possibly TRBD1 on 6 matching bases. CDR1 and CDR2 from the germline V gene are SGHRS and YFSETQ. The CDR3 is 15 residues long. V was cut by 0 bases and J by 5 bases, with 14 bases left in between.

V usage is TRBV19 and J usage is TRBJ1-1; D is unclear. CDR1 and CDR2 (germline): LNHDA, SQIVND (reference sequence). The CDR3 is 15 amino acids. V shed 8 bases and J shed 1 base, with 17 bases lying between them. The CDR3 region has the DNA TGTGCCAGTGAAGGGTGGAGGGTCCCGAACACTGAAGCTTTCTTT. Protein sequence: CASEGWRVPNTEAFF.

This chain links TRBV6-6 with TRBJ1-5, with 10 positions matching TRBD1. Trimming at V came to 4 bases and at J to 2 bases, leaving 2 bases not matched to a gene. Germline V gives CDR1 MNHNY, CDR2 SVGAGI (reference sequence). This CDR3 is built from 15 residues. The CDR3 is CASSSGTGGNQPQHF. The DNA for the CDR3 is TGTGCCAGCAGTTCCGGGACAGGGGGCAATCAGCCCCAGCATTTT.

In this sample, this clone turned up once. The chain is built from TRBV29-1 and TRBJ2-3, with TRBD2 identical over 13 bases. J lost 9 bases, V lost 3 bases, and 9 bases had no gene match. Germline-derived CDR1 and CDR2 are SQVTM and ANQGSEA. This CDR3 is 15 amino acids long. CDR3 coding DNA: TGCAGCGTTGAGACTAGCGGGGGGATTATAAGCACGCAGTATTTT. Protein sequence: CSVETSGGIISTQYF.

J is TRBJ2-3 and V is TRBV29-1; 10 nucleotides match TRBD1. Germline CDR1 reads SQVTM; CDR2 reads ANQGSEA. V trimming: 6 bases; J trimming: 4 bases; junction bases outside the gene matches: 7. The CDR3 runs to 14 residues. The chain's CDR3 is CSVEGQGFADTQYF. Written as DNA, the CDR3 is TGCAGCGTCGAGGGACAGGGGTTTGCAGATACGCAGTATTTT.

This clone appeared a few times. The chain recombines TRBV5-6 with TRBJ2-3; D is perhaps TRBD1 (6 bases). The V end was cut by 2 bases, the J end by 1 base, with 8 bases between. Germline V CDR1 and CDR2: SGHDT, YYEEEE. The CDR3 spans 14 residues. The CDR3 protein is CASSLGGGTDTQYF. CDR3 coding DNA: TGTGCCAGCAGCTTAGGGGGTGGCACAGATACGCAGTATTTT.

The rearrangement joins TRBV5-4 to TRBJ2-5; D unclear. This CDR3 spans 13 amino acids. CDR1 is SGHNT, CDR2 YYREEE, per germline (reference sequence). Trimming cost V 4 bases and J 4 bases, with 11 bases left between them. CDR3 in amino acids: CASSRVLGETQYF. In DNA form, the CDR3 reads TGTGCCAGCAGCCGTGTCTTGGGAGAGACCCAGTACTTC.

The rearrangement joins TRBV28 to TRBJ2-2; 9 bases are shared with TRBD1. CDR1 is MDHEN, CDR2 SYDVKM, per germline. The CDR3 sequence is 15 residues long. V shed 11 bases and J 5 bases; nucleotides not matched to a gene: 12. Here the CDR3 DNA reads TGTGCCGTCAAAGGGACAGGGTGGGTGACCGGGGAGCTGTTTTTT. Its protein is CAVKGTGWVTGELFF.

The V gene is TRBV11-2, the J gene TRBJ1-6; 7 bases match TRBD1. This CDR3 contains 15 residues. Germline trimming cut 2 bases from V and 3 bases from J; bases unmatched to any gene: 1. Per the germline V gene, CDR1 is SGHAT and CDR2 is FQNNGV. The CDR3 sequence is CASSLWTGYNSPLHF. The CDR3 DNA follows: TGTGCCAGCAGCTTATGGACAGGCTATAATTCACCCCTCCACTTT.

Only one count was recorded for this clone. The V and J genes are TRBV6-5 and TRBJ1-2; 9 bases fit TRBD1. V was pared by 2 bases and J by 2 bases, with 3 bases of the junction left unmatched. The CDR3 has 15 amino acids. Germline V gene sequence: CDR1 MNHEY, CDR2 SVGAGI. The CDR3 loop reads CASSYRGQGNYGYTF. CDR3 nucleotide sequence: TGTGCCAGCAGTTACCGGGGACAGGGAAACTATGGCTACACCTTC.

This clone was seen at least ten times. V gene TRBV19 combines with J gene TRBJ1-6; no clear D gene. Germline CDR1 reads LNHDA; CDR2 reads SQIVND (reference sequence). V lost 4 bases to trimming and J lost 3 bases, with 13 bases between them. CDR3 length: 16 amino acids. The CDR3 spells CASSSSSDFYNSPLHF. Here the CDR3 DNA reads TGTGCCAGTAGTAGCAGCAGTGACTTCTATAATTCACCCCTCCACTTT.

The table lists this clone with many counts. The chain is built from TRBV7-9 and TRBJ2-3, with D perhaps matching TRBD2 (5 bases). V was clipped by 1 base and J by 3 bases, with 14 bases between them. CDR3 length equals 16 residues. Germline CDR1 SEHNR, CDR2 FQNEAQ (reference sequence). CDR3 region: CASSLVGSGITDTQYF. The CDR3 DNA follows: TGTGCCAGCAGCTTAGTAGGCAGCGGCATAACAGATACGCAGTATTTT.

The chain links TRBV7-9 to TRBJ2-5; 9 nucleotides agree with TRBD1. There are 16 residues in the CDR3. J lost 3 bases, V lost 2 bases, and 7 bases had no gene match. Per germline, CDR1 SEHNR and CDR2 FQNEAQ (reference sequence). CDR3 loop: CASSLSPGQGEETQYF. As DNA, the CDR3 is TGTGCCAGCAGCTTATCCCCGGGACAGGGAGAAGAGACCCAGTACTTC. The whole variable domain, remainder taken from reference TRBV7-9 and TRBJ2-5, is DTGVSQNPRHKITKRGQNVTFRCDPISEHNRLYWYRQTLGQGPEFLTYFQNEAQLEKSRLLSDRFSAERPKGSFSTLEIQRTEQGDSAMYLCASSLSPGQGEETQYFGPGTRLLVL.

The CDR3 DNA is TGTGCCAGCAGCCAGTGGTTCCGCGGGACAAACGTGGATGAAAAACTGTTTTTT. Translated, it gives CASSQWFRGTNVDEKLFF. V usage is TRBV7-8 and J usage is TRBJ1-4; D is possibly TRBD1 (6 bases). CDR3 length: 18 amino acids. Trimming removed 5 bases at V and 6 bases at J, with 25 bases between. CDR1 and CDR2 from the germline V gene are SGHVS and FQNEAQ. The variable domain in full, with the rest retrieved from reference TRBV7-8 and TRBJ1-4, is GAGVSQSPRYKVAKRGQDVALRCDPISGHVSLFWYQQALGQGPEFLTYFQNEAQLDKSGLPSDRFFAERPEGSVSTLKIQRTQQEDSAVYLCASSQWFRGTNVDEKLFFGSGTQLSVL.

This clone was observed once. The rearrangement uses TRBV5-6 and TRBJ2-5; D ambiguous. The CDR3 is made up of 12 amino acids. Per germline, CDR1 SGHDT and CDR2 YYEEEE. Trimming removed 2 bases from V and 5 bases from J, with 7 bases in between. Here the CDR3 reads CASSFVSETQYF. In nucleotides, the CDR3 is TGTGCCAGCAGCTTCGTAAGCGAGACCCAGTACTTC.

This chain links TRBV28 with TRBJ1-5; D remains ambiguous. V was pared by 3 bases and J by 2 bases, with 17 bases between. Germline lookup yields CDR1 MDHEN and CDR2 SYDVKM. The CDR3 has 17 residues. CDR3 residues: CASSFCRGPLCNQPQHF. CDR3 sequence (DNA): TGTGCCAGCAGTTTTTGCAGAGGCCCTTTGTGCAATCAGCCCCAGCATTTT.

This chain connects TRBV7-2 to TRBJ1-1; a weak D match, TRBD1 (6 bases). Germline assignment: CDR1 SGHTA and CDR2 FQGNSA. CDR3 length: 15 residues. The germline V and J ends were trimmed by 8 bases and 5 bases, with 21 bases remaining between them. Here the CDR3 DNA reads TGTGCCAGCGGCTCCCTACGGGGGGCAGTGACTGAAGCTTTCTTT. This codes for CASGSLRGAVTEAFF.

A few counts support this clone. The CDR3 sequence is CASSRLAGGSTDTQYF. The CDR3 DNA sequence: TGTGCCAGCAGCCGCTTAGCGGGGGGGAGCACAGATACGCAGTATTTT. The V and J genes are TRBV7-2 and TRBJ2-3, with 11 bases aligning to TRBD2. The CDR3 totals 16 residues. J lost 0 bases, V lost 5 bases, and 4 bases had no gene match. The germline gives CDR1 SGHTA, CDR2 FQGNSA.

CDR3 coding DNA: TGTGCCAGCAGCCAAGGAGGGTGGGACCCGGCGTGGTTTAACTATGGCTACACCTTC. Its protein is CASSQGGWDPAWFNYGYTF. The chain couples TRBV14 to TRBJ1-2; TRBD1 might be the D (5 bases). V was cut by 1 base and J by 1 base, with 22 bases left in between. Germline assignment: CDR1 SGHDN and CDR2 FVKESK. The CDR3 is 19 amino acids.

Only a few counts were recorded for this clone. This chain connects TRBV29-1 to TRBJ1-1; 7 bases align to TRBD1. The V and J ends lost 5 bases and 5 bases, in that order; junction bases with no gene match: 8. CDR3 length equals 13 residues. The germline V gene encodes CDR1 SQVTM and CDR2 ANQGSEA. The CDR3, as DNA: TGCAGCGTTACAAAGACAGGGAGTACTGAAGCTTTCTTT. Its translation: CSVTKTGSTEAFF.